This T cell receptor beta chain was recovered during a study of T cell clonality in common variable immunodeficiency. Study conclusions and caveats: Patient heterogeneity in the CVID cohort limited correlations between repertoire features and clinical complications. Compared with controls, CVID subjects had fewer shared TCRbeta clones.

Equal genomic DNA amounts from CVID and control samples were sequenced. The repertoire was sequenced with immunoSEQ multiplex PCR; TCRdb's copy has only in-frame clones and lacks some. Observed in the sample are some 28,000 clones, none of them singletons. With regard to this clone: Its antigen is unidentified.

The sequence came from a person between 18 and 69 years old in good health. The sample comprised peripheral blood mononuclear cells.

Incomplete CDR3 DNA: TGTGCCAGCAGTCGAGTAGGTGGGGCCAACGTG. Translating gives CASSRVGGANV. From start to end, the CDR3 is CASSRVGGANVLFF. J is TRBJ2-2 and V is TRBV2; weak D call: TRBD1 (5 bases). The CDR3 extends 3 residues past the end of the read, so its final part is completed from the germline J gene. In germline, CDR1 is SNHLY, CDR2 FYNNEI. This CDR3 spans 14 amino acids.